This T cell receptor (beta chain) was identified during a study of cytomegalovirus exposure and HLA in healthy donors (dated by TCRdb to 2016 to 2017). Some background on the complete study: An earlier analysis of more than 550 of the donors reported approximately 300 Gb of sequence data and around 100 million unique TCR beta sequences obtained from roughly 180 million T cells. To decide whether each TCR beta V gene segment behaved as functional or pseudogenic, an earlier analysis of some 580 of the donors relied on high-throughput TCR beta sequencing. Approximately 300 gigabases of sequencing data and around 85 million unique TCR sequences made up an early release that covered some 640 HLA-typed donors. The study was designed to test whether signatures of past pathogen exposure could be identified by cataloging public T cell receptors. Among under 450 genotyped donors of the cohort, an average of approximately 240,000 unique TCR beta nucleotide sequences were sequenced per donor, roughly 20% of them non-productive. Of the 350 to 450 genotyped donors, around 81% fell in the genetic ancestry cluster associated with self-reported Caucasian donors. To predict cytomegalovirus infection status, the study brought together high-throughput TCR immunosequencing, statistical association of individual TCRs with disease status, and machine learning. Rather than drawing on any new phenotypic data, the later analysis identified candidate immune exposures from TCR beta sequences and the way those sequences occurred across donors. In a later analysis, previously published TCR beta repertoires from about 640 donors were re-analyzed and high-resolution HLA genotyping was added so that TCR occurrence patterns could be studied. All discovery cohort repertoires had been generated using a single sequencing platform. HLA typing included class I and class II loci at four-digit resolution. Because of strong linkage in the cohort, roughly five DR-DQ haplotypes were treated as single units for association and clustering. Typing coverage differed by locus: A, B, C, DRB1 and DQB1 were typed in roughly 620-640 donors, DQA1 in 522, DPA1 in 600 to 610, and DPB1 in 450 to 480. Donor age, sex, ethnicity and CMV serostatus were compiled together with the repertoire data. The study profiled the T cell repertoires of about 640 subjects by immunosequencing and related them to cytomegalovirus serostatus. A separate validation cohort of more than 100 different subjects was used in addition to the roughly 620-subject first cohort. In a later genetic analysis, genome-wide SNP genotypes for about 55% of the roughly 700 donors were used, and that subset was treated as a discovery cohort.

What the work shows at the level of the full study, not this receptor alone: The presence/absence analyses assumed that sequencing depth was roughly uniform across donors, and that assumption may not be true. According to a later analysis, most CMV-associated TCR beta chains appeared to be HLA-restricted, and the HLA associations seemed to be driven largely by CMV exposure. According to the authors, the approach could potentially be generalized to other disease states and immunological phenotypes. Correlated functional status among segregating V segments might reflect linkage disequilibrium, but an unknown experimental factor could not be ruled out. Across donors, most TCR sequences were observed very rarely, whereas some public TCRs were present in many individuals. A few of the identified cytomegalovirus-associated TCR beta chains were confirmed in vitro to be specific for cytomegalovirus antigens. This cohort had only TCR beta chains sequenced, and the lack of alpha or paired-chain data limited which features could be detected. Specific HLA alleles were associated with about 17,000 TCR beta sequences at a false discovery rate of 0.05 in a later analysis. Because counts were too low, about 18 rarely observed V segments, including chromosome 9 orphons, were left out of the earlier analysis of a few hundred of the donors. Compared with the roughly 670-donor mean, donors in an Asian-associated ancestry cluster had fewer N-insertions in productive TCRs, according to a later genetic analysis. Because HLA typing was missing for some donors at each locus, association tests included only the typed subset. The study gave a list of under 200 TCR beta chains associated with cytomegalovirus. A later analysis reported that several top co-occurrence clusters appeared linked to parvovirus B19, influenza, CMV and Epstein-Barr virus. Assigning TCR associations to individual alleles was difficult when HLA alleles, especially DR and DQ, strongly co-occurred. An association between a missense DCLRE1C variant and V-gene and J-gene trimming of TCR beta chains was found in a later genetic analysis and replicated in an independent cohort. An earlier analysis of some 590 of the donors showed that most TCR beta V segments appeared in productive rearrangements either about 87% or about 30% of the time, which broadly matched IMGT annotations. The classifier was reported to diagnose cytomegalovirus status with high specificity and sensitivity in both the original and validation cohorts. Compared with equally common non-associated chains, HLA-associated TCR beta chains in a later analysis were more clonally expanded and had lower generation probabilities. In a later analysis, the rate of TCR association differed among HLA loci, with DRB1 alleles having the most associated TCRs and HLA-C alleles having the fewest. A further reported finding was that TCR beta sequences accurately predicted the HLA-A and HLA-B alleles for most subjects in the first cohort. Some IMGT-functional V segments, including TRBV6-2 and TRBV6-3, could not be told apart with the 87-base-pair reads, so those segments were excluded. CMV serostatus was the only immune exposure information available for the cohort. A cluster of highly shared sequence variants was judged likely to be a technical artifact of the sequencing pipeline.

A word on this clone: The antigen this receptor binds is unknown. No clone much larger than this one lies a single base away; base qualities are absent.

The germline V gene encodes CDR1 GTSNPN and CDR2 SVGIG (reference sequence). The CDR3 runs 13 residues from the cysteine to the phenylalanine. Only the CDR3 DNA is retained, 39 bases long and in frame from the first base. V is cut by 2 bases and J by 5 bases, and the space between the germline ends is 10 bases. The cohort comprised around 690 healthy bone marrow donors. Cohort members were all nominally healthy when sampled, although unrecorded immune exposures were likely present. The donor was CMV seronegative and was included in the group of under 450 seronegative cohort members. A peripheral blood sample was collected from each donor, and TCR beta sequencing was performed on peripheral blood mononuclear cells. The Qiagen DNeasy Blood Extraction Kit was used to extract genomic DNA from the blood cell samples. Preparation of the library involved the immunoSEQ multiplex PCR assay. For the multiplex PCR, a mixture combining 60 forward primers for TCR Vbeta segments and 13 reverse primers for TCR Jbeta segments was used. The CDR3 region of rearranged TCR beta genes was amplified from genomic DNA by a multiplex PCR assay. Amplified TCR beta libraries were sequenced as 87-base-pair reads on the Illumina HiSeq System. In the original analysis: Across the roughly 670 repertoires, a later analysis counted roughly 84 million unique TCR beta chains, roughly 11 million of which were shared by at least two donors. To remove PCR and sequencing errors, raw reads were error-corrected and collapsed into unique sequences using a nearest-neighbor algorithm that merged closely related sequences. V, D and J gene segments were assigned by aligning CDR3 sequences to IMGT reference sequences. For a sequence to be retained, a match of at least six nucleotides was required to both a V gene segment and a J gene segment. A rearrangement was called productive if the CDR3 had no stop codons and remained in frame with V and J, and every other rearrangement was called non-productive. Following IMGT convention, CDR3 was defined as the stretch from the second conserved V-encoded cysteine to the conserved J-encoded phenylalanine. The earlier analysis of some 580 of the donors excluded any sequence lacking an unambiguous match to a single V gene segment. In an earlier analysis of approximately 560 of the donors, a V segment was called functional when productive rearrangements were above 56.7%, and segregating when the standard deviation between donors exceeded 5%. A statistical classification framework was developed to diagnose cytomegalovirus status using the catalog of TCR beta chain sequences. A later analysis assigned V and J genes by comparing TCR nucleotide sequences with IMGT/GENE-DB human TR gene sequences. The TCRdist pipeline was used in a later analysis to assign CDR3 sequences and most-parsimonious VDJ recombination scenarios. In a later analysis, each TCR beta chain was defined by its CDR3 amino acid sequence together with its V-gene family, and reads without a unique V-gene family were excluded. A later analysis removed 592 highly shared, low-generation-probability nucleotide sequences to deal with suspected cross-contamination and a sequencing artifact. For each public chain, a later analysis derived a clonal expansion index from normalized ranks of inferred template counts within each repertoire. A later analysis computed generation probabilities with a VDJ recombination model fitted to out-of-frame rearrangements, and checked the results against IGoR. A later analysis scored TCR-TCR, TCR-HLA and TCR-CMV co-occurrence with hypergeometric tests, applying a repertoire-size bias correction to TCR pairs. False discovery rates were estimated in a later analysis by permuting HLA or CMV assignments 20 times. In a later analysis, co-occurring TCRs were grouped using DBSCAN, with TCRdist sequence similarity added in when clustering inside HLA-allele-positive subsets. Repertoires with fewer than 30,000 or more than 120,000 public chains, plus five repertoires with anomalous nucleotide sharing, were excluded from co-occurrence clustering. TCRdb's version of the immuneACCESS table is confined to in-frame rearrangements and falls short of the full clone set. An unresolved V gene accounts for under half of the shortfall where checked; the remainder is of unknown origin. That table supplies the V and J calls and clone size; D and trimming were determined from the DNA. Within this sample are 200,000 to 250,000 clones, with 70% to 85% of them counted one time only. The ten largest clones add up to more than 0.45% of the sample.

Sequencing was done on a sample of PBMCs. The rearrangement joined TRBV30 to TRBJ1-5; 6 matching bases give a weak D call of TRBD1. This clonotype was sampled from a woman aged 40 to 50 in good health and CMV-seronegative. The CDR3 protein: CAWSQGIDQPQHF. The DNA is as follows: TGTGCCTGGAGTCAGGGGATCGATCAGCCCCAGCATTTT.